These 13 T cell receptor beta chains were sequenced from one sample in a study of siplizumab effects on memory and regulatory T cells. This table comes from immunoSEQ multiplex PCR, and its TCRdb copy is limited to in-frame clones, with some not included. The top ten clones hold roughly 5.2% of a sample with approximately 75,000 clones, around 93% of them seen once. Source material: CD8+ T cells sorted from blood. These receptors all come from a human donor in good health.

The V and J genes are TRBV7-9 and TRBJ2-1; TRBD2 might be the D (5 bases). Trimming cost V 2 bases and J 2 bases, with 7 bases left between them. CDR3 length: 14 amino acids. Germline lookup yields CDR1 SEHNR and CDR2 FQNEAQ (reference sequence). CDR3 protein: CASSLLAPYNEQFF. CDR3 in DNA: TGTGCCAGCAGCTTACTAGCTCCCTACAATGAGCAGTTCTTC.

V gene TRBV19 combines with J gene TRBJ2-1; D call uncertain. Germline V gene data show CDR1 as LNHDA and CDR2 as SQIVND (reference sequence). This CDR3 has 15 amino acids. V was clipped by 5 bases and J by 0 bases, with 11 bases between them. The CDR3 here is CASSPTDYSYNEQFF. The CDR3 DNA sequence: TGTGCCAGTAGTCCCACAGATTACTCCTACAATGAGCAGTTCTTC. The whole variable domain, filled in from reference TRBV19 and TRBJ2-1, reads DGGITQSPKYLFRKEGQNVTLSCEQNLNHDAMYWYRQDPGQGLRLIYYSQIVNDFQKGDIAEGYSVSREKKESFPLTVTSAQKNPTAFYLCASSPTDYSYNEQFFGPGTRLTVL.

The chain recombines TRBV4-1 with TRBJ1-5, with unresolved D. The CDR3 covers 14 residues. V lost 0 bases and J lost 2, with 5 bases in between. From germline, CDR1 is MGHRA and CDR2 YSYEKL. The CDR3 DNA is TGCGCCAGCAGCCAAGACCCAGGCAATCAGCCCCAGCATTTT. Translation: CASSQDPGNQPQHF.

The CDR3 reads CASCFVIYEQYF. The CDR3 nucleotides read TGTGCCAGCTGTTTTGTTATCTACGAGCAGTACTTC. The chain carries TRBV6-1 and TRBJ2-7; unclear D gene. Trimming left V 8 bases short and J 3 bases short, with 11 bases between. Germline V gives CDR1 MNHNS, CDR2 SASEGT. The CDR3 loop spans 12 amino acids.

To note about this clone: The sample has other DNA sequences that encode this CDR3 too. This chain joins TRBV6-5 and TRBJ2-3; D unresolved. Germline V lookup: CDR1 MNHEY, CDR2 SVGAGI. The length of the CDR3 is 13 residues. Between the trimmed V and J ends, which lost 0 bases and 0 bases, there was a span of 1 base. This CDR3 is CASSYSSTDTQYF. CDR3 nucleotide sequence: TGTGCCAGCAGTTACTCTAGCACAGATACGCAGTATTTT.

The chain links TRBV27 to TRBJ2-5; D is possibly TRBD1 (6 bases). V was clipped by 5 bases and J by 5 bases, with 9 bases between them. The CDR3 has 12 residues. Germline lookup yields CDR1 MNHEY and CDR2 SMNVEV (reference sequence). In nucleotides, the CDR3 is TGTGCCAGCAGTACAGGGTACGAGACCCAGTACTTC. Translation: CASSTGYETQYF.

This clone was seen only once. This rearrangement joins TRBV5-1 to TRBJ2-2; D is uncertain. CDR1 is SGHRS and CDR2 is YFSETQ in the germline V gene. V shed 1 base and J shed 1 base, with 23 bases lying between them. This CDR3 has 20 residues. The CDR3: CASSLYQPYYTEMNTGELFF. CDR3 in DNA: TGCGCCAGCAGCTTGTATCAACCCTATTACACTGAGATGAACACCGGGGAGCTGTTTTTT. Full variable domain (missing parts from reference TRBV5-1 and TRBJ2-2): KAGVTQTPRYLIKTRGQQVTLSCSPISGHRSVSWYQQTPGQGLQFLFEYFSETQRNKGNFPGRFSGRQFSNSRSEMNVSTLELGDSALYLCASSLYQPYYTEMNTGELFFGEGSRLTVL.

The DNA for the CDR3 is TGTGCCAGCAGCCCAGTTTCGGGTATAACTAATGAAAAACTGTTTTTT. This codes for CASSPVSGITNEKLFF. The V and J genes are TRBV14 and TRBJ1-4; D gene uncertain. V was trimmed by 4 bases and J by 1 base, leaving 13 bases between them. The CDR3 is 16 amino acids. Germline lookup yields CDR1 SGHDN and CDR2 FVKESK.

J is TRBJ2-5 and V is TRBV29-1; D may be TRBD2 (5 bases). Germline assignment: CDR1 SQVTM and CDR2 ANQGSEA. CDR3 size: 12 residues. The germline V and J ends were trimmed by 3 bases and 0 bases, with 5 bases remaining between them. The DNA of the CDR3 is TGCAGCGTTGATAGCGACCAAGAGACCCAGTACTTC. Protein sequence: CSVDSDQETQYF.

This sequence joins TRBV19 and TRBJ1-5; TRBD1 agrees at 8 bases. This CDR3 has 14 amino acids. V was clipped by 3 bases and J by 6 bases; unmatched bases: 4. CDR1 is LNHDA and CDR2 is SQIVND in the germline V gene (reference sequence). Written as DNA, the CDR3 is TGTGCCAGTAGTATGGGGACAGGAGGTCAGCCCCAGCATTTT. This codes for CASSMGTGGQPQHF.

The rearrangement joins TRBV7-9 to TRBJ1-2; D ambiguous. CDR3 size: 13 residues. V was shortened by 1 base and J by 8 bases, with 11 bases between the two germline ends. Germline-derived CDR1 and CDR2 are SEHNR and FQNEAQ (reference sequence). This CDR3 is CASSLVNGPGYTF. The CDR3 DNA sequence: TGTGCCAGCAGCTTAGTCAATGGGCCCGGCTACACCTTC.

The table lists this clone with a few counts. The CDR3 loop reads CASSLVTSADTQYF. CDR3 coding DNA: TGTGCCAGCAGCTTAGTCACTTCCGCGGATACGCAGTATTTT. The chain uses TRBV7-2 and TRBJ2-3; D not certain. Germline loops: CDR1 SGHTA, CDR2 FQGNSA. V was pared by 1 base and J by 6 bases, with 11 bases between. This CDR3 has 14 residues.

CDR3 in amino acids: CASRPGEGPEAFF. DNA for the CDR3: TGTGCCAGCCGGCCAGGGGAAGGACCTGAAGCTTTCTTT. The rearrangement joins TRBV4-2 to TRBJ1-1, with a weak D call TRBD1 (6 bases). From germline, CDR1 is LGHNA and CDR2 YNFKEQ. Trimming took off 8 bases at V and 6 bases at J, with 16 bases between the two ends. This CDR3 region has 13 residues.